These 5 T cell receptor beta chains originate from one sample sequenced in a study of shared clonotypes between healthy human individuals (dated by TCRdb to 2020 to 2021). For the CD8 naive samples, CD45RO-negative cells were positively selected for CCR7, yielding a CD45RA+CCR7+ population from which TemRA cells were excluded. The method was the immunoSEQ multiplex PCR assay. TCRdb re-hosts the immuneACCESS table, in-frame sequences only. Its copies lack some clones; in the studies checked, an unresolved V gene accounts for under half of them, and the cause for the rest is not known. This sample lists about 2,100,000 clones; just over 90% were detected once. The ten largest clones take up about 1.5% of the sample. The source material was naive CD8+ T cells from PBMCs. Interpreted using the paper, the cell subset or site label stands for: CD45RA+CCR7+. These receptors were taken from a man between 18 and 29 years old in good health. Some clones in this sample may be carry-over from other donors' samples.

The chain employs TRBV6-1 and TRBJ1-2; 8 bases map to TRBD1. CDR3 length equals 11 residues. Losses at the gene ends were 2 bases for V and 11 bases for J; bases not matched to a gene: 1. Germline V gives CDR1 MNHNS, CDR2 SASEGT. CDR3 nucleotide sequence: TGTGCCAGCAGTGAAACAGGGGGGTACACCTTC. Its protein is CASSETGGYTF.

This rearrangement joins TRBV2 to TRBJ1-4; no clear D. Germline assignment: CDR1 SNHLY and CDR2 FYNNEI. The V end lost 3 bases, the J end lost 8 bases, and 16 bases lay between the germline ends. The CDR3 sequence is 15 residues long. CDR3 sequence reads: CASSDPRFIREKLFF. The DNA of the CDR3 is TGTGCCAGCAGTGACCCGCGGTTTATTAGGGAAAAACTGTTTTTT.

The gene calls are TRBV15 and TRBJ2-5, with 7 bases aligning to TRBD1. Germline assignment: CDR1 LNHNV and CDR2 YYDKDF (reference sequence). This CDR3 has 17 residues. Germline trimming cut 1 base from V and 1 base from J; bases unmatched to any gene: 9. The CDR3 loop is CATSRVTLGTAQETQYF. The CDR3 DNA follows: TGTGCCACCAGCAGAGTTACCCTCGGGACAGCCCAAGAGACCCAGTACTTC.

The gene calls are TRBV27 and TRBJ2-3; tentatively, D is TRBD1 or TRBD2 (8 bases each). Deletions cut 2 bases from V and 4 bases from J, with 28 bases between. Germline V gives CDR1 MNHEY, CDR2 SMNVEV (reference sequence). This CDR3 comprises 20 residues. The CDR3 nucleotides are TGTGCCAGCAGTTTAGTCTTAACGGCGGGAGGCGAACAGGGGGCAGATACGCAGTATTTT. This sequence encodes CASSLVLTAGGEQGADTQYF.

This clone was detected only a few times. The chain has TRBV19 and TRBJ2-7; 12 bases match TRBD2. V lost 5 bases to trimming and J lost 6 bases; unmatched junction nucleotides: 11. The CDR3 length is 16 residues. CDR1 LNHDA and CDR2 SQIVND come from the germline V gene (reference sequence). The CDR3 spells CASSFPSGRAYSEQYF. As DNA, the CDR3 is TGTGCCAGTAGTTTTCCTAGCGGGAGGGCCTATTCCGAGCAGTACTTC. The whole variable domain, remainder taken from reference TRBV19 and TRBJ2-7, is DGGITQSPKYLFRKEGQNVTLSCEQNLNHDAMYWYRQDPGQGLRLIYYSQIVNDFQKGDIAEGYSVSREKKESFPLTVTSAQKNPTAFYLCASSFPSGRAYSEQYFGPGTRLTVT.